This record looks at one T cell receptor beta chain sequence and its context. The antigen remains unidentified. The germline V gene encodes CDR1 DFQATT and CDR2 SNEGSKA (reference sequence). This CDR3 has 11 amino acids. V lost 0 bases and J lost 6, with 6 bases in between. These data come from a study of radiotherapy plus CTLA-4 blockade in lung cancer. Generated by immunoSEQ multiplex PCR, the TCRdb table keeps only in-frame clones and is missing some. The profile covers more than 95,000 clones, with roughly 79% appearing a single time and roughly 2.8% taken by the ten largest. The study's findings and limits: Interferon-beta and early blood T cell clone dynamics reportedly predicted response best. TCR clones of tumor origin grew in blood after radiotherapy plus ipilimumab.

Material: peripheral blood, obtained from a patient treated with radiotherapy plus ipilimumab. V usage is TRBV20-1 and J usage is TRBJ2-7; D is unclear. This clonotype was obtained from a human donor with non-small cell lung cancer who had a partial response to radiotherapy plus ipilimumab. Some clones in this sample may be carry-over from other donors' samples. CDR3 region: CSARDYREQYF. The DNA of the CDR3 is TGCAGTGCTAGAGATTATCGCGAGCAGTACTTC.